This T cell receptor beta chain was recovered during a study of T-cell memory formation after mild COVID-19. Across the study: TCR clusters largely stayed donor specific.

Germline V lookup: CDR1 MGHRA, CDR2 YSYEKL. The CDR3 spans 15 residues. With V trimmed by 1 base and J by 2 bases, 4 bases remained unmatched. Comments on this clonotype: No antigen is known for it.

Study-wide results and caveats: CD4/CD8 balance characterized clones contracting day 15 to 85, and CD4+ skew characterized later expanders. Largely, contracting CD4+ clones fell within CM and EM, and contracting CD8+ clones within EMRA.

TCRdb re-called the 5' RACE reads with MiXCR, one entry per CDR3 protein. The profile shows roughly 610,000 distinct CDR3 sequences, roughly a sixth of them singletons. V is TRBV4-1 and J is TRBJ1-2; 7 bases align to TRBD1. Sequences were obtained from PBMCs or a T cell subset sorted from them (not recorded which). This receptor was obtained from an adult woman who had mild COVID-19 (a few samples of this study predate the infection). Cell type and time point are not known. DNA for the CDR3: TGCGCCAGCAGCCAAGCGTGGGGACAGAACTATGGCTACACCTTC. It encodes CASSQAWGQNYGYTF.